This T cell receptor (beta chain) was retrieved from a study of T cells in Graves' hyperthyroidism and ophthalmopathy. This clonotype was recorded at least ten times. Antigen specificity is unknown. Study findings and constraints: Ophthalmopathy was distinguished from stable hyperthyroidism by 13 V-J signatures. Blood also carried most thyroid clonotypes expanded above 0.001.

Germline V CDR1 and CDR2: SNHLY, FYNNEI. V shed 2 bases and J shed 3 bases, with 11 bases lying between them. The CDR3 has 14 amino acids. Amplification of TCR beta CDR3 regions used RNA as the template. When the TCR CDR3 underwent first-round RT-PCR, the HTBI primer set was used. One entry per CDR3 protein results from TCRdb running MiXCR on the multiplex PCR reads. The table has 350,000 or so distinct CDR3 sequences, roughly a sixth seen once. Material for sequencing was blood. This chain joins TRBV2 and TRBJ2-7; D is possibly TRBD1 (6 bases). This TCR was recovered from a woman under 40 with Graves' hyperthyroidism that later progressed to Graves' ophthalmopathy. Here the CDR3 reads CASSEKQGVYEQYF. The CDR3 nucleotides read TGTGCCAGCAGTGAAAAACAGGGAGTCTACGAGCAGTACTTC.